The 9 T cell receptor beta chains presented below share a single source sample, sequenced in a study of T cells in localized non-small cell lung cancer. Only in-frame clones appear in the TCRdb table, and some are missing; sequencing was by immunoSEQ multiplex PCR. The profile shows roughly 3,300 clones, roughly a quarter of them singletons. This sample comprised normal lung tissue next to the tumor, obtained before any cancer treatment. All receptors derive from a man aged 40 to 75 with stage III squamous cell lung carcinoma.

The CDR3, as DNA: TGCGCCAGCAGTCTTGACAGGGGCACTGAAGCTTTCTTT. This sequence encodes CASSLDRGTEAFF. The rearrangement joins TRBV10-2 to TRBJ1-1, with TRBD1 matching over 8 bases. After removal of 5 bases from V and 4 bases from J, the junction contained 3 bases not matched to a gene. Germline V lookup: CDR1 WSHSY, CDR2 SAAADI. This CDR3 has 13 amino acids.

This clone was seen a handful of times. The J gene is TRBJ2-1, the V gene TRBV29-1; no reliable D call. The CDR3 extends over 13 amino acids. V was shortened by 6 bases and J by 6 bases, with 15 bases between the two germline ends. The V gene's germline CDR1 is SQVTM and CDR2 ANQGSEA. The CDR3 DNA is TGCAGCGTAGCAGCGACCGCCGGCAATGAGCAGTTCTTC. Translating gives CSVAATAGNEQFF.

This clone was seen only a few times. This rearrangement joins TRBV28 to TRBJ2-7, with D uncertain. V was cut by 2 bases and J by 3 bases, with 8 bases left in between. CDR3 length: 13 residues. Germline V gives CDR1 MDHEN, CDR2 SYDVKM. This CDR3 is CASSLGNLYEQYF. The CDR3 DNA reads TGTGCCAGCAGTTTAGGGAACCTCTACGAGCAGTACTTC.

V is TRBV18 and J is TRBJ1-1; no clear D gene. Germline CDR1 reads KGHSH; CDR2 reads LQKENI. With 7 bases removed from V and 3 bases from J, the gap between germline ends came to 21 bases. This CDR3 region has 16 residues. DNA for the CDR3: TGTGCCAGCTTCCCCGGCCGGCCCCAAGCGCACACTGAAGCTTTCTTT. It encodes CASFPGRPQAHTEAFF.

This clone was found a few times. The chain is built from TRBV28 and TRBJ2-7; the D is unclear. CDR3 length: 14 residues. Germline V gene sequence: CDR1 MDHEN, CDR2 SYDVKM. Between the trimmed V and J ends, which lost 5 bases and 4 bases, there was a span of 15 bases. The chain's CDR3 is CASSPETSSYEQYV. The CDR3 nucleotides are TGTGCCAGCAGTCCAGAGACCAGCTCGTACGAGCAGTACGTC.

In its sample, this clone ranks as medium-sized. The chain employs TRBV30 and TRBJ1-6; no firm D call. Germline CDR1 GTSNPN, CDR2 SVGIG (reference sequence). Trimming took 0 bases from V and 7 from J, leaving 22 bases between them. The length of the CDR3 is 18 residues. The DNA of the CDR3 is TGTGCCTGGAGTGTAACGGCAGCGCGTGCCTTCTCGAATTCACCCCTCCACTTT. Translating gives CAWSVTAARAFSNSPLHF.

The chain links TRBV19 to TRBJ2-4; D is perhaps TRBD1 (6 bases). V gave up 4 bases and J gave up 4 bases, with 11 bases separating them. The CDR3 is made up of 14 amino acids. CDR1 LNHDA and CDR2 SQIVND come from the germline V gene (reference sequence). The CDR3 is CASSNAGEKNIQYF. CDR3 in DNA: TGTGCCAGTAGTAATGCAGGGGAAAAAAACATTCAGTACTTC.

The genes are TRBV2 and TRBJ2-3, with 11 bases lining up with TRBD2. Trimming cost V 5 bases and J 1 base; bases outside gene matches: 5. Germline-derived CDR1 and CDR2 are SNHLY and FYNNEI. This CDR3 region has 16 residues. Written as DNA, the CDR3 is TGTGCCAGCAGTCCCCCGACTAGCGGGGGCACAGATACGCAGTATTTT. This codes for CASSPPTSGGTDTQYF.

This clone is labeled medium-sized. This chain uses TRBV11-3 with TRBJ1-1; 9 bases agree with TRBD1. Trimming cost V 2 bases and J 3 bases; bases outside gene matches: 4. Germline V gene data show CDR1 as SGHNT and CDR2 as YENEEA. This CDR3 spans 15 amino acids. CDR3 amino acids: CASSLTGQGHTEAFF. The DNA for the CDR3 is TGTGCCAGCAGCTTAACAGGACAGGGGCACACTGAAGCTTTCTTT.